This T cell receptor beta chain was observed in a study of Ad26.COV2.S vaccination and SARS-CoV-2 variants. Comment on this clone: Its target is unknown.

Only in-frame clones appear in the TCRdb table, and some are missing; sequencing was by immunoSEQ multiplex PCR. The sample includes 430,000 or so clones, about 91% of them seen just once. This CDR3 has 16 amino acids. The V segment lost 7 bases and the J segment 2 bases; nucleotides outside the gene matches: 7. Per germline, CDR1 LNHDA and CDR2 SQIVND (reference sequence). Overall study findings and caveats: Post-vaccination spike-specific CD8+ and CD4+ T cell responses reportedly had substantial breadth.

Sample treatment: roughly 18 received Ad26.COV2.S at low or high dose, single or two shots; 5 received placebo; per-sample allocation not given. Day 63 after the first vaccine or placebo injection was the time point for sampling. In Boston, an adult donor aged 18-55 years took part. The sequence was collected from a person between 18 and 65 years old who received the Ad26.COV2.S COVID-19 vaccine or a placebo. The specimen comprised peripheral blood, sampled in a trial of Ad26.COV2.S vaccine versus placebo. The rearrangement joins TRBV19 to TRBJ2-1, with TRBD2 matching over 11 bases. The CDR3 DNA follows: TGTGCCAGTACCCAATTGACTAGCGGGGCCTACAATGAGCAGTTCTTC. This gives the protein CASTQLTSGAYNEQFF.